This T cell receptor beta chain was retrieved from a study of early stage breast cancer tumors. For the study at large: About 70% of the 16 invasive tumors were ER+, PR+ and HER2-.

Method: immunoSEQ multiplex PCR; TCRdb's copy keeps in-frame clones and lacks some. Among about 69,000 clones listed, about 85% were seen once. This CDR3 region has 14 residues. The V end lost 4 bases, the J end lost 8 bases, and 17 bases lay between the germline ends. Germline V gene sequence: CDR1 SEHNR, CDR2 FQNEAQ (reference sequence). The sample comprised blood. The chain has TRBV7-9 and TRBJ1-2, with D hard to call. This clonotype was sampled from a person aged 40-50 years with breast cancer. The CDR3 here is CASSSGWRVEGYTF. The CDR3 DNA follows: TGTGCCAGCAGCTCTGGATGGAGGGTCGAAGGCTACACCTTC. The full variable domain, completed using reference TRBV7-9 and TRBJ1-2, is DTGVSQNPRHKITKRGQNVTFRCDPISEHNRLYWYRQTLGQGPEFLTYFQNEAQLEKSRLLSDRFSAERPKGSFSTLEIQRTEQGDSAMYLCASSSGWRVEGYTFGSGTRLTVV.